The 19 T cell receptor beta chains in this list originate from one sample, sequenced in a study of T cell responses to AZD1222 COVID-19 vaccine. Using immunoSEQ multiplex PCR, the repertoire was profiled, and TCRdb retains in-frame clones only, with some absent. The sample has fewer than 150,000 clones, roughly 93% seen once. This specimen was peripheral blood, taken on day 0 of AZD1222 vaccination. These receptors all stem from an adult in good health.

The rearrangement joins TRBV27 to TRBJ1-1; D not resolved. The CDR3 has 17 residues. V was trimmed by 4 bases and J by 1 base, leaving 19 bases between them. Germline lookup yields CDR1 MNHEY and CDR2 SMNVEV (reference sequence). CDR3 bases: TGTGCCAGCAGTTCCTTAGCTAGGCGAACTACGAACACTGAAGCTTTCTTT. It encodes CASSSLARRTTNTEAFF.

V is TRBV5-6 and J is TRBJ2-7, with 9 bases identical to TRBD1. Per germline, CDR1 SGHDT and CDR2 YYEEEE. CDR3 length: 15 residues. After removal of 4 bases from V and 9 bases from J, the junction contained 14 bases not matched to a gene. CDR3 in DNA: TGTGCCAGCAGCCCCGGGACAGGGATTAATCTTGGGCAGTACTTC. This encodes CASSPGTGINLGQYF.

V and J are TRBV28 and TRBJ1-4; D remains unclear. The CDR3 loop spans 13 amino acids. Germline V gives CDR1 MDHEN, CDR2 SYDVKM. V gave up 6 bases and J gave up 5 bases, with 10 bases separating them. The CDR3 here is CASRAHPNEKLFF. The CDR3 DNA is TGTGCCAGCAGGGCGCACCCGAATGAAAAACTGTTTTTT. Full variable domain (outside the CDR3, taken from reference TRBV28 and TRBJ1-4): DVKVTQSSRYLVKRTGEKVFLECVQDMDHENMFWYRQDPGLGLRLIYFSYDVKMKEKGDIPEGYSVSREKKERFSLILESASTNQTSMYLCASRAHPNEKLFFGSGTQLSVL.

V usage is TRBV24-1 and J usage is TRBJ2-1; 9 bases map to TRBD2. Germline V gives CDR1 KGHDR, CDR2 SFDVKD. This CDR3 comprises 15 residues. The V gene end was trimmed by 2 bases and the J gene end by 9 bases; junction bases not matched to a gene: 7. CDR3 in DNA: TGTGCCACCAGTGATTCCGGCGGGAGGGCCAGTGAGCAGTTCTTC. Amino acids: CATSDSGGRASEQFF.

The V gene is TRBV24-1, the J gene TRBJ2-7, with D maybe TRBD2 (5 bases). V lost 4 bases, J lost 0 bases, and 18 bases lay in between. The CDR3 is made up of 17 amino acids. Germline lookup yields CDR1 KGHDR and CDR2 SFDVKD. The CDR3 spells CATSDPGGLASSYEQYF. The CDR3 bases are TGTGCCACCAGTGACCCCGGCGGGCTAGCTAGCTCCTACGAGCAGTACTTC.

The chain recombines TRBV14 with TRBJ2-7; TRBD2 matches at 9 bases. CDR1 is SGHDN, CDR2 FVKESK, per germline. The CDR3 is 14 residues long. V dropped 4 bases and J dropped 2; count of bases not matched to a gene: 3. CDR3 nucleotide sequence: TGTGCCAGCAGCCCCCGCGGGAGGGCCTACGAGCAGTACTTC. Translated: CASSPRGRAYEQYF.

About this clone: One junction end disagrees with the germline gene, perhaps due to a read error. This chain connects TRBV7-3 to TRBJ1-5, with D unresolved. The CDR3 consists of 11 residues. CDR1 and CDR2 from the germline V gene are SGHTA and FQGTGA. CDR3: CASSLLTSLNF. The CDR3 DNA reads as TGTGCCAGCAGCCTCCTTACATCGTTGAATTTT. Full variable domain (outside the CDR3, taken from reference TRBV7-3 and TRBJ1-5): GAGVSQTPSNKVTEKGKYVELRCDPISGHTALYWYRQSLGQGPEFLIYFQGTGAADDSGLPNDRFFAVRPEGSVSTLKIQRTERGDSAVYLCASSLLTSLNFGDGTRLSIL.

CDR3 sequence: CASSPMTGGNEQFF. The CDR3 DNA reads as TGTGCCAGCTCACCCATGACAGGGGGAAATGAGCAGTTCTTC. The V call is TRBV18, the J call TRBJ2-1; 9 nucleotides align to TRBD1. J was trimmed by 7 bases and V by 3 bases; bases with no gene match: 4. CDR3 size: 14 residues. Germline CDR1 reads KGHSH; CDR2 reads LQKENI.

This clone was detected once. The chain recombines TRBV30 with TRBJ1-1; D remains ambiguous. This CDR3 contains 13 residues. Germline-derived CDR1 and CDR2 are GTSNPN and SVGIG (reference sequence). Trimming removed 3 bases at V and 0 bases at J, with 8 bases between. The CDR3 loop reads CAWRAGLNTEAFF. The CDR3 region has the DNA TGTGCCTGGAGGGCAGGCCTGAACACTGAAGCTTTCTTT.

This clone was picked up a small number of times. This chain uses TRBV7-9 with TRBJ1-1; weak D call: TRBD1 (5 bases). The CDR3 is 15 amino acids. CDR1 and CDR2 (germline): SEHNR, FQNEAQ (reference sequence). With 5 bases removed from V and 0 bases from J, the gap between germline ends came to 13 bases. As DNA, the CDR3 is TGTGCCAGCAGCGCCTCAACAGGAGTGAACACTGAAGCTTTCTTT. Residues: CASSASTGVNTEAFF.

The chain is built from TRBV5-1 and TRBJ1-2; D perhaps matches TRBD1 (5 bases). Deletions cut 1 base from V and 6 bases from J, with 13 bases between. This CDR3 has 14 amino acids. Germline loops: CDR1 SGHRS, CDR2 YFSETQ. The CDR3 coding sequence is TGCGCCAGCAGCTTGCCGGGGGAGGTGGATGGCTACACCTTC. This codes for CASSLPGEVDGYTF.

V gene TRBV4-3 combines with J gene TRBJ1-1; 7 bases are shared with TRBD1. This CDR3 is built from 12 residues. CDR1 and CDR2 from the germline V gene are LGHNA and YSLEER. With 3 bases clipped from V and 7 bases from J, the junction kept 2 bases outside the gene matches. This CDR3 reads CASSQGDSEAFF. The CDR3 bases are TGCGCCAGCAGCCAGGGGGACAGTGAAGCTTTCTTT.

The chain joins TRBV5-6 to TRBJ2-7; 11 nucleotides line up with TRBD2. This CDR3 spans 16 amino acids. J gave up 2 bases and V 2 bases, and 6 bases lay outside the gene matches. Germline V gene sequence: CDR1 SGHDT, CDR2 YYEEEE. The CDR3, as DNA: TGTGCCAGCAGCTTATTTTTAGCGGGAGGGCCCTACGAGCAGTACTTC. Translated, it gives CASSLFLAGGPYEQYF.

V usage is TRBV4-3 and J usage is TRBJ2-2, with D maybe TRBD1 (5 bases). V shed 3 bases and J shed 3 bases, with 11 bases lying between them. Germline CDR1 reads LGHNA; CDR2 reads YSLEER. The length of the CDR3 is 15 residues. The CDR3 coding sequence is TGCGCCAGCAGCCAGGAAGACAGTTACACCGGGGAGCTGTTTTTT. This gives the protein CASSQEDSYTGELFF.

The rearrangement uses TRBV28 and TRBJ1-1, with D possibly matching TRBD1 (6 bases). V lost 4 bases to trimming and J lost 0 bases, with 18 bases between them. CDR1 and CDR2 from the germline V gene are MDHEN and SYDVKM. The CDR3 is 17 residues long. CDR3 coding DNA: TGTGCCAGCAGTTCACAGGGAAGAAAAAGGCTGAACACTGAAGCTTTCTTT. Translation gives CASSSQGRKRLNTEAFF. Based on the CDR3 plus reference TRBV28 and TRBJ1-1, the full variable domain is DVKVTQSSRYLVKRTGEKVFLECVQDMDHENMFWYRQDPGLGLRLIYFSYDVKMKEKGDIPEGYSVSREKKERFSLILESASTNQTSMYLCASSSQGRKRLNTEAFFGQGTRLTVV.

V gene TRBV24-1 combines with J gene TRBJ1-2; D ambiguous. The CDR3 is 14 amino acids. The germline V and J ends were trimmed by 4 bases and 2 bases, with 10 bases remaining between them. Germline V lookup: CDR1 KGHDR, CDR2 SFDVKD. The chain's CDR3 is CATSEGLSNYGYTF. In DNA, the CDR3 is TGTGCCACCAGTGAGGGTTTATCCAACTATGGCTACACCTTC.

This chain uses TRBV3-1 (or the pseudogene TRBV3-2) with TRBJ1-5; tentative D call: TRBD1 (6 bases). V gave up 1 base and J gave up 6 bases, with 10 bases separating them. The germline gives CDR1 LGHDT, CDR2 YNNKEL (reference sequence). This CDR3 contains 14 residues. The CDR3 loop reads CASSQGGAGQPQHF. The DNA for the CDR3 is TGTGCCAGCAGCCAAGGGGGGGCGGGTCAGCCCCAGCATTTT.

The chain joins TRBV4-2 to TRBJ2-1, with TRBD2 matching 9 bases. CDR1 is LGHNA, CDR2 YNFKEQ, per germline. The CDR3 totals 16 residues. V shed 3 bases and J 8 bases; nucleotides not matched to a gene: 11. CDR3 residues: CASSHEGAGGMDEQFF. CDR3 bases: TGTGCCAGCAGCCATGAGGGGGCGGGAGGGATGGATGAGCAGTTCTTC.

The rearrangement uses TRBV19 and TRBJ1-1, with D hard to call. CDR1 LNHDA and CDR2 SQIVND come from the germline V gene (reference sequence). The CDR3 contains 14 residues. With 1 base removed from V and 1 base from J, the gap between germline ends came to 7 bases. This chain's CDR3 is CASSIGQSNTEAFF. In DNA, the CDR3 is TGTGCCAGTAGTATAGGGCAGTCGAACACTGAAGCTTTCTTT.